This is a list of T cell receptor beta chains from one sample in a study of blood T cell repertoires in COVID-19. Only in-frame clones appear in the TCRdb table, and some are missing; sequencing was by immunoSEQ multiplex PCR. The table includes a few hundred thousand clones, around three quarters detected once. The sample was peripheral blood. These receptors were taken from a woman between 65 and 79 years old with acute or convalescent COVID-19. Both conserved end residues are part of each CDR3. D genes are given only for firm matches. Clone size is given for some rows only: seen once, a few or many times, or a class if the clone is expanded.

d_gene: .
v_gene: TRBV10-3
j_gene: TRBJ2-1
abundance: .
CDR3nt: TGTGCCGTCGAACAGGGAAGGGATCCGAGGAATGAGCAGTTCTTC
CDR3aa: CAVEQGRDPRNEQFF

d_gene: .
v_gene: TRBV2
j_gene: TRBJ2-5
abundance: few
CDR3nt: TGTGCCAGCAGCGGGATCCTTGAGACCCAGTACTTC
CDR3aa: CASSGILETQYF

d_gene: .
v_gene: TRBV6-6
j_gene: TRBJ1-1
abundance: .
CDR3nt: TGTGCCAGCAGTTACAAGGGGGGGGACACTGAAGCTTTCTTT
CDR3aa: CASSYKGGDTEAFF

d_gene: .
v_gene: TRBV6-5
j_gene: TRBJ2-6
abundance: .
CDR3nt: TGTGCCAGCCTAATGTCTGGGGCCAACGTCCTGACTTTC
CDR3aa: CASLMSGANVLTF

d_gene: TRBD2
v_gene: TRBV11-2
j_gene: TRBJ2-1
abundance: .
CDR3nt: TGTGCCAGCAGCATTGGACTAGCGGGGCTGGGGGAGCAGTTCTTC
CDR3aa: CASSIGLAGLGEQFF

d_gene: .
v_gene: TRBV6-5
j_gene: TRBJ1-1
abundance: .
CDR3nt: TGTGCCAGCAGTTACTTACAGGCAGGGGACGCTGAAGCTTTCTTT
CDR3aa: CASSYLQAGDAEAFF

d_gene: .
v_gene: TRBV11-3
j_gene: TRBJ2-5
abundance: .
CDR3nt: TGTGCCAGCAGCTTAGGTCCCAGTCAAGAGACCCAGTACTTC
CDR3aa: CASSLGPSQETQYF

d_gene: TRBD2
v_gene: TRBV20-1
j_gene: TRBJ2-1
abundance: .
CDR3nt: TGCAGTGCTAAGGGAGGGAATGAGCAGTTCTTC
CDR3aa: CSAKGGNEQFF

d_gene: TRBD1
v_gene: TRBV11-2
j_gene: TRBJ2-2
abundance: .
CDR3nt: TGTGCCAGCAGCTTGTGGGGACAGGGAACCGGGGAGCTGTTTTTT
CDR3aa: CASSLWGQGTGELFF

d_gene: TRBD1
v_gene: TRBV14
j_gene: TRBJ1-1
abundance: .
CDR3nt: TGTGCCAGCAGCCAAGTTCCCGGGACAGGGGGCACTGAAGCTTTCTTT
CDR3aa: CASSQVPGTGGTEAFF

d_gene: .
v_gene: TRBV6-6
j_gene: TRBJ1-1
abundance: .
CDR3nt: TGTGCCAGCAGTCCTCCAGGGGTATCAGGCGCTTTCTTT
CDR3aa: CASSPPGVSGAFF

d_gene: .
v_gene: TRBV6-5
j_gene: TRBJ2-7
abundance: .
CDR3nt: TGTGCCAGCAGGGAGGGGGCGGAGAGTTACGAGCAGTACTTC
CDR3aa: CASREGAESYEQYF

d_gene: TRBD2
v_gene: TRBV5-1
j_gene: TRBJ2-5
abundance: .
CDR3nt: TGCGCCAGCAGCGAGGGACTAGCAGGTCAAGAGACCCAGTACTTC
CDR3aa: CASSEGLAGQETQYF

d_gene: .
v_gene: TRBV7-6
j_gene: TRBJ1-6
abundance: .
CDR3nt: TGTGCCAGCAGCTCCAAAGCACAGGGATCCACTTCACCCCTCCACTTT
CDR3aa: CASSSKAQGSTSPLHF

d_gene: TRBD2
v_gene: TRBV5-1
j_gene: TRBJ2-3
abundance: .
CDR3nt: TGCGCCAGCAGCTTTTCTAGCGGGGGAACAGATACGCAGTATTTT
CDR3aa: CASSFSSGGTDTQYF

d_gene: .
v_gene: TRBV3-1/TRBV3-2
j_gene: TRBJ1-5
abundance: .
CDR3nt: TGTGCCAGCAGCCACCTAAATCAGCCCCAGCATTTT
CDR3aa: CASSHLNQPQHF

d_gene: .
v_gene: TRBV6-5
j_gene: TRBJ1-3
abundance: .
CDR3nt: TGTGCCAGCAATACAGGGAGCTCTGGAAACACCATATATTTT
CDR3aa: CASNTGSSGNTIYF

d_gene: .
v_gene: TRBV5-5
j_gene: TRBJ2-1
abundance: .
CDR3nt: TGTGCCAGCAGCTCGACCGTTGGGGCCGACAATGAGCAGTTCTTC
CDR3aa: CASSSTVGADNEQFF

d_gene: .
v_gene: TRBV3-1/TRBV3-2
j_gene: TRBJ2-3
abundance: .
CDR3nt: TGTGCCAGCACCGGGACTTATCTATATCCCAACACCACAGATACGCAGTATTTT
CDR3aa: CASTGTYLYPNTTDTQYF

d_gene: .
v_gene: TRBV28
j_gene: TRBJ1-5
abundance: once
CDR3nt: TGTGCCAGCAGACAGGGTAGAGAGCCCCAGCATTTT
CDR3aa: CASRQGREPQHF

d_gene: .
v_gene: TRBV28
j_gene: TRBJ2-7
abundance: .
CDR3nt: TGTGCCAGCAGTTTAGAACCAGGGGCCTACGAGCAGTACTTC
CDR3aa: CASSLEPGAYEQYF

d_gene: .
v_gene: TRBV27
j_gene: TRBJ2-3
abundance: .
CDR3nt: TGTGCCAGCAGTTTACATAGTCAGCGCAGCACAGATACGCAGTATTTT
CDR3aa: CASSLHSQRSTDTQYF

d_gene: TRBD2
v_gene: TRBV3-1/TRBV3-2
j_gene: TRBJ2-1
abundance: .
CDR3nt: TGTGCCAGCAGCCAAAGGACTCAGCGGGGGGCTCCTCGCTCCTACAATGAGCAGTTCTTC
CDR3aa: CASSQRTQRGAPRSYNEQFF

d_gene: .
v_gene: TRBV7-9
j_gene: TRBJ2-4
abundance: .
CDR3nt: TGTGCCAGCAGCTTAGTCTCAGGGTCGGCCAAAAACATTCAGTACTTC
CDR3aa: CASSLVSGSAKNIQYF

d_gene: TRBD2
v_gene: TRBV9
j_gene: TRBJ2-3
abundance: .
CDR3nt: TGTGCCAGCACTCGAGGATCGGTAGCGGGGGGGCCGGATACGCAGTATTTT
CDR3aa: CASTRGSVAGGPDTQYF

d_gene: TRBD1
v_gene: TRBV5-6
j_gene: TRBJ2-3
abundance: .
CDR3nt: TGTGCCAGCAGCTTGTTGGGACAGGGGGCAGATACGCAGTATTTT
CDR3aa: CASSLLGQGADTQYF

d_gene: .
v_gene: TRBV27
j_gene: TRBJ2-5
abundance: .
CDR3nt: TGTGCCAGCAGTTTATTCCAGCAAGAGACCCAGTACTTC
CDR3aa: CASSLFQQETQYF

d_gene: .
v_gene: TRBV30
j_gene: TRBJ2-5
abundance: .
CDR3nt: TGTGCCTGGTCAAGAGGGCGCAGCGATCAAGAGACCCAGTACTTC
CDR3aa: CAWSRGRSDQETQYF

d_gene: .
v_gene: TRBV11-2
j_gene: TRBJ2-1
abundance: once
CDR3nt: TGTGCCAGCAGCCTTCGACTAGACAACAATGAGCAGTTCTTC
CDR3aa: CASSLRLDNNEQFF

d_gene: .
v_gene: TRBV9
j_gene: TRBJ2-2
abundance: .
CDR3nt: TGTGCCAGCAGCGAGGACTTCTCTTCAGCCGGGGAGCTGTTTTTT
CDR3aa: CASSEDFSSAGELFF

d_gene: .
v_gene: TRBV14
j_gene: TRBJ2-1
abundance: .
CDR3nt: TGTGCCAGCAGGCCCTGGATAGCGGAATACAATGAGCAGTTCTTC
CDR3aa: CASRPWIAEYNEQFF

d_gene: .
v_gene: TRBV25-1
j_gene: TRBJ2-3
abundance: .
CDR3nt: TGTGCCAGCAGTGAATATCCTCTACAGGATACGCAGTATTTT
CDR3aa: CASSEYPLQDTQYF

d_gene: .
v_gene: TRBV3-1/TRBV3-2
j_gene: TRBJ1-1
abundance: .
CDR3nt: TGTGCCAGCAGCCTTTGGGTAGGGGGCACTGAAGCTTTCTTT
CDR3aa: CASSLWVGGTEAFF

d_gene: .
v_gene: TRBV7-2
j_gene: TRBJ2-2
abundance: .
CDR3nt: TGTGCCAGCAGCTCGGAGCCAGACACCGGGGAGCTGTTTTTT
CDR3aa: CASSSEPDTGELFF

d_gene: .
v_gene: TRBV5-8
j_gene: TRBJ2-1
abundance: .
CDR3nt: TGTGCCAGCAGCCCCCTCCAGGGTAGGAACTACAATGAGCAGTTCTTC
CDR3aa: CASSPLQGRNYNEQFF

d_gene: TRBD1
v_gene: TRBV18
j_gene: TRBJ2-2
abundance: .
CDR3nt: TGTGCCAGCTCACCCCGACAGGGCCTCACCGGGGAGCTGTTTTTT
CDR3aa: CASSPRQGLTGELFF

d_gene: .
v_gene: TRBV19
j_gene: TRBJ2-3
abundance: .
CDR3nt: TGTGCCAGTAGGGAGGGTAGGAGCACAGATACGCAGTATTTT
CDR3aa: CASREGRSTDTQYF

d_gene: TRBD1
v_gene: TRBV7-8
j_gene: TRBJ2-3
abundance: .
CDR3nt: TGTGCCAGCAGAGGGACAGAGGAGCTTACGCAGTATTTT
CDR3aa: CASRGTEELTQYF

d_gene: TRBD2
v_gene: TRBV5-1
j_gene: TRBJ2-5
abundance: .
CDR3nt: TGCGCCAGCAGCTTCGGTAGCGGGTACCAAGAGACCCAGTACTTC
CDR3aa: CASSFGSGYQETQYF

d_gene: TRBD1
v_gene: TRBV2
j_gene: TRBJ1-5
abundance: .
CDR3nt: TGTGCCAGCAGTTGGGGACAGGGCCAGCCCCAGCATTTT
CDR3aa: CASSWGQGQPQHF

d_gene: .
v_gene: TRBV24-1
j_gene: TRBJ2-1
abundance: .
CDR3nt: TGTGCCACCAGCGGGTGGTCGGGGAGCTCCTACAATGAGCAGTTCTTC
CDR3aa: CATSGWSGSSYNEQFF

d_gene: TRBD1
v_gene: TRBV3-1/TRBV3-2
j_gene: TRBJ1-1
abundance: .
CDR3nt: TGTGCCAGCAGCCACCATACAGGGGGCCCTGAAGCTTTCTTT
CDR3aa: CASSHHTGGPEAFF

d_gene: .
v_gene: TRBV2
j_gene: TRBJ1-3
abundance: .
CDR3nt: TGTGCCAGCAGTGAACGGAGACCTAGTTCTGGAAACACCATATATTTT
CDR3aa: CASSERRPSSGNTIYF

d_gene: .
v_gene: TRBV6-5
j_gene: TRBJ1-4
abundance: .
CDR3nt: TGTGCCAGCAGTTACTCGGGAGCCCTCGGTGAAAAACTGTTTTTT
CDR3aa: CASSYSGALGEKLFF

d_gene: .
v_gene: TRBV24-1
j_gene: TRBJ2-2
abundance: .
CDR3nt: TGTGCCACCCGGGGGAAGGGAGGGGGGCTGAAAAACGACCACACCGGGGAGCTGTTTTTT
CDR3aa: CATRGKGGGLKNDHTGELFF

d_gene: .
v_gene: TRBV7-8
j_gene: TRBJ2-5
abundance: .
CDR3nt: TGTGCCAGCAGCTTACAGGGGGGCACCCAGTACTTC
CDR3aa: CASSLQGGTQYF

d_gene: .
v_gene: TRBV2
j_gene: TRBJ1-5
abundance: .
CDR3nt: TGTGCCAGCAGGGGAGGGGGTAGGAGCAATCAGCCCCAGCATTTT
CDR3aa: CASRGGGRSNQPQHF

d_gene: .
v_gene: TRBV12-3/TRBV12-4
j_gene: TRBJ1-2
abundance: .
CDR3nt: TGTGCCAGCAGTTTAGAACTCGAATCACGCTACACCTTC
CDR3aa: CASSLELESRYTF

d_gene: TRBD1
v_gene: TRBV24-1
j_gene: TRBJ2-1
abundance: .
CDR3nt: TGTGCCTCCGGACAGGGTGGCGATGAGCAGTTCTTC
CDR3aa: CASGQGGDEQFF

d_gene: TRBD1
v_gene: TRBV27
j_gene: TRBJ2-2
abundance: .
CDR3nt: TGTGCCAGCAGTCAACAGGGGGCGCACACCGGGGAGCTGTTTTTT
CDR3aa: CASSQQGAHTGELFF

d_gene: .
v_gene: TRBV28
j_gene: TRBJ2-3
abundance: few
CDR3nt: TGTGCCAGCAGTCTACCGACTCAACGGGATACGCAGTATTTT
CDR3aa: CASSLPTQRDTQYF